This T cell receptor (beta chain) emerged from a study of CD8+CD57+ T cells in acquired aplastic anemia. Profiling that covered TCR beta VDJ and CDR3 relied on genomic DNA as its template. TCRdb re-called the reads with MiXCR, one entry per CDR3 protein. The data show about 150,000 distinct CDR3 sequences, with roughly 49% seen just once and 12% held by the top ten. All patients picked for sequencing had shown, by flow cytometry, an expansion of CD8+CD57+ cells. The sequencing sample was made of sorted CD4+, CD8+, or CD8+CD57+ T cells (not recorded which) from PBMCs. This receptor was identified in a human donor with aplastic anemia.

The CDR3 DNA is TGTGCCAGCAGCTTCCAGGGGGCGCTGGGTTCACCCCTCCACTTT. Residues: CASSFQGALGSPLHF. V gene TRBV7-2 combines with J gene TRBJ1-6; TRBD1 matches at 8 bases. The CDR3 is 15 residues long. In germline, CDR1 is SGHTA, CDR2 FQGNSA. The V segment lost 3 bases and the J segment 9 bases; nucleotides outside the gene matches: 7.